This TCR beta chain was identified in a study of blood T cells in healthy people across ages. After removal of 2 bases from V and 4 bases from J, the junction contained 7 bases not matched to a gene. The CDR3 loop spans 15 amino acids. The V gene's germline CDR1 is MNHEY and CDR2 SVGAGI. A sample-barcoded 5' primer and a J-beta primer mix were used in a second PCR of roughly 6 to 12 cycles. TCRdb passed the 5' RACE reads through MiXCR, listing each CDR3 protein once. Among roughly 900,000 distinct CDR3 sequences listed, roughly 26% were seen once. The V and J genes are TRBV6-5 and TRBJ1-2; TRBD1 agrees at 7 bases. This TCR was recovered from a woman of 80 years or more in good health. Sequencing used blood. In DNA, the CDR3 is TGTGCCAGCAGTTACCTGGACAGGATCGGCTATGGCTACACCTTC. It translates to CASSYLDRIGYGYTF.